One sample yielded the 22 T cell receptor beta chains listed below, sequenced in a study of spatial heterogeneity in lung cancer. The time point denotes: sample taken at primary tumor resection. Unsorted samples of tumor, nontumor lung or frozen PBMC had their whole RNA sequenced. TCRdb ran MiXCR on the 5' RACE reads and lists one entry per CDR3 protein. Here the sample spans fewer than 40,000 distinct CDR3 sequences, around 7% being singletons. Source: PBMCs, taken at surgery. The receptor set was obtained from a male donor with early-stage non-small cell lung cancer.

This clonotype showed up many times. The rearrangement joins TRBV12-3 or TRBV12-4 to TRBJ2-1; possibly TRBD1 for D (6 bases). This CDR3 is 14 amino acids long. The V end lost 6 bases, the J end lost 7 bases, and 16 bases lay between the germline ends. CDR3 sequence: CASRRRQERNEQFF. CDR3 DNA sequence: TGTGCCAGCAGGCGCCGACAGGAGCGAAATGAGCAGTTCTTC.

This clonotype was seen many times. The chain employs TRBV7-8 and TRBJ2-2, with 14 bases identical to TRBD2. Germline loops: CDR1 SGHVS, CDR2 FQNEAQ. This CDR3 comprises 17 residues. Unmatched junction bases numbered 9, after V lost 5 bases and J lost 7 bases. This CDR3 reads CASSPRGLAGAVGELFF. The CDR3 DNA reads as TGTGCCAGCAGCCCGAGGGGACTAGCGGGAGCGGTCGGGGAGCTGTTTTTT.

This clonotype has ten or more counts. Here the CDR3 DNA reads TGTGCCAGCAGCGTAGGGACAGGGGCTGAAAAACTGTTTTTT. Translated: CASSVGTGAEKLFF. The chain is built from TRBV9 and TRBJ1-4, with 9 nucleotides matching TRBD1. The CDR3 is made up of 14 amino acids. The V and J ends lost 0 bases and 7 bases, in that order; junction bases with no gene match: 1. Germline CDR1 reads SGDLS; CDR2 reads YYNGEE.

The genes are TRBV20-1 and TRBJ2-3; TRBD2 matches at 8 bases. Germline V gives CDR1 DFQATT, CDR2 SNEGSKA (reference sequence). The CDR3 extends over 14 amino acids. Trimming cost V 4 bases and J 4 bases; bases outside gene matches: 7. The CDR3 bases are TGCAGTGCTATTATGGCGGGAGGTGCAGATACGCAGTATTTT. It codes for CSAIMAGGADTQYF.

A few counts support this clonotype. The genes are TRBV5-1 and TRBJ2-1; 12 bases line up with TRBD2. This CDR3 spans 14 amino acids. From germline, CDR1 is SGHRS and CDR2 YFSETQ. V shed 0 bases and J 9 bases; nucleotides not matched to a gene: 1. The CDR3 loop reads CASSLGTSGAEQFF. The CDR3 DNA follows: TGCGCCAGCAGCTTGGGGACTAGCGGGGCTGAGCAGTTCTTC.

The chain combines TRBV27 with TRBJ2-1; the match to TRBD1 covers 9 bases. Germline loops: CDR1 MNHEY, CDR2 SMNVEV (reference sequence). This CDR3 comprises 15 residues. With V trimmed by 2 bases and J by 6 bases, 5 bases remained unmatched. In DNA form, the CDR3 reads TGTGCCAGCAGTTTAGGGGACAGGGTTCGCAATGAGCAGTTCTTC. Protein product: CASSLGDRVRNEQFF.

The chain couples TRBV7-9 to TRBJ2-1, with D hard to call. CDR1 and CDR2 (germline): SEHNR, FQNEAQ (reference sequence). The CDR3 has 16 amino acids. The ends were cut back, 5 bases at V and 0 bases at J, with 14 bases in the middle. The CDR3 region is CASSPGPVSSYNEQFF. For the CDR3, the DNA is TGTGCCAGCAGCCCCGGACCGGTGAGCTCCTACAATGAGCAGTTCTTC.

This chain connects TRBV6-2 or TRBV6-3 to TRBJ1-1, with 9 bases lining up with TRBD1. Germline CDR1 is MNHEY and CDR2 is SVGEGT. After removal of 2 bases from V and 4 bases from J, the junction contained 2 bases not matched to a gene. The length of the CDR3 is 14 residues. The CDR3 protein is CASSYKTGGTEAFF. CDR3 coding DNA: TGTGCCAGCAGTTACAAGACAGGGGGCACTGAAGCTTTCTTT.

This clonotype was found many times. The chain carries TRBV6-6 and TRBJ2-4, with D tentatively TRBD2 (5 bases). The CDR3 is 17 amino acids. Trimming left V 3 bases short and J 0 bases short, with 15 bases between. The V gene's germline CDR1 is MNHNY and CDR2 SVGAGI (reference sequence). The CDR3 protein is CASSYDSGGLAKNIQYF. As DNA, the CDR3 is TGTGCCAGCAGTTATGATTCTGGAGGCCTAGCCAAAAACATTCAGTACTTC.

This clonotype was detected ten times or more. V usage is TRBV18 and J usage is TRBJ1-3; 8 bases are a match to TRBD1. Germline V gene sequence: CDR1 KGHSH, CDR2 LQKENI. The V and J ends lost 4 bases and 0 bases, in that order; junction bases with no gene match: 5. The length of the CDR3 is 16 residues. CDR3 region: CASSQGQADSGNTIYF. In DNA form, the CDR3 reads TGTGCCAGCTCACAGGGACAGGCAGACTCTGGAAACACCATATATTTT.

Worth noting for this clonotype: A read error is possible here, since a much larger clone lies one base away. This chain links TRBV12-3 or TRBV12-4 with TRBJ2-3; D gene uncertain. The J call may be wrong; the DNA end is better matched by TRBJ1-5. The CDR3 spans 13 residues. This CDR3 is CASSWTPTDTQHF. The DNA for the CDR3 is TGTGCCAGCAGTTGGACGCCCACAGATACGCAGCATTTT.

Worth noting for this clonotype: This sequence may be a read error, since a much larger clone differs from it by one base. The chain combines TRBV4-2 with TRBJ2-7; D is tentatively TRBD1 or TRBD2 (5 bases each). V gave up 1 base and J gave up 3 bases, with 16 bases separating them. The CDR3 is made up of 16 amino acids. Germline CDR1 reads LGHNA; CDR2 reads YNFKEQ. In DNA form, the CDR3 reads TGTGCCAGCAGCCAAGTCATCGGACTGGGGGACTACGAGCAGTACTTC. Protein product: CASSQVIGLGDYEQYF.

This clonotype was observed many times. This chain uses TRBV7-6 with TRBJ1-1; 8 bases are a match to TRBD1. The CDR3 has 15 amino acids. J gave up 3 bases and V 5 bases, and 8 bases lay outside the gene matches. CDR1 and CDR2 (germline): SGHVS, FNYEAQ. CDR3: CASSPQTGVYTEAFF. The CDR3 coding sequence is TGTGCCAGCAGCCCACAGACAGGGGTTTACACTGAAGCTTTCTTT.

The table lists this clonotype with a count of one. This may arise from a read error, as a much more abundant clone is one base away. This chain links TRBV27 with TRBJ2-5, with D maybe TRBD2 (6 bases). Germline CDR1 is MNHEY and CDR2 is SMNVEV (reference sequence). There are 16 residues in the CDR3. The DNA for the CDR3 is TGTGCCAGCAATTTATATGCGGGGACCAATCTTTGGGTCCAGTACTTC. Translating gives CASNLYAGTNLWVQYF.

The sample holds many counts of this clonotype. This chain connects TRBV21-1 to TRBJ1-1; TRBD1, as called in the table, went unchecked against the DNA. TRBV21-1 is deemed a pseudogene. The CDR3 has 15 amino acids. The CDR3 region has the DNA TGTGCCAACAAGTGGGGGGAACGGATGAACACTGAAGCTTTCTTT. It codes for CANKWGERMNTEAFF.

This clonotype was observed many times. This chain joins TRBV9 and TRBJ2-7; D is perhaps TRBD1 (7 bases). This CDR3 is 16 amino acids long. The germline V and J ends were trimmed by 3 bases and 2 bases, with 18 bases remaining between them. From germline, CDR1 is SGDLS and CDR2 YYNGEE. Here the CDR3 DNA reads TGTGCCAGCAGCGCTAACCAGGGGGGAAGCACCTACGAGCAGTACTTC. This encodes CASSANQGGSTYEQYF.

This clonotype was seen a handful of times. V gene TRBV6-2 or TRBV6-3 combines with J gene TRBJ1-1, with 11 bases aligning to TRBD1. Germline CDR1 is MNHEY and CDR2 is SVGEGT. Unmatched junction bases numbered 11, after V lost 5 bases and J lost 3 bases. The CDR3 is 17 amino acids. The CDR3 bases are TGTGCCAGCAGTCCAAGAGGAAGGACAGGGGGCGACACTGAAGCTTTCTTT. Translated: CASSPRGRTGGDTEAFF.

The chain employs TRBV14 and TRBJ1-1; possibly TRBD1 for D (5 bases). The CDR3 covers 14 residues. V lost 4 bases and J lost 1, with 10 bases in between. In germline, CDR1 is SGHDN, CDR2 FVKESK. Here the CDR3 reads CASSPMTENTEAFF. The CDR3 bases are TGTGCCAGCAGCCCAATGACAGAGAACACTGAAGCTTTCTTT.

The table lists this clonotype with a count of one. The chain links TRBV30 to TRBJ1-1; D unclear. CDR1 and CDR2 (germline): GTSNPN, SVGIG (reference sequence). Trimming shortened V by 3 bases and J by 0 bases, and 2 bases separated the two germline ends. CDR3 length: 11 amino acids. DNA of the CDR3: TGTGCCTGGAGGCTGAACACTGAAGCTTTCTTT. Its protein product is CAWRLNTEAFF.

The rearrangement joins TRBV10-3 to TRBJ2-1; 8 bases line up with TRBD2. This CDR3 spans 16 amino acids. V trimming: 0 bases; J trimming: 2 bases; junction bases outside the gene matches: 3. CDR1 is ENHRY and CDR2 is SYGVKD in the germline V gene. CDR3 nucleotides: TGTGCCATCAGTGAGTCCGCGGGAGGAACCTACAATGAGCAGTTCTTC. Amino acid sequence: CAISESAGGTYNEQFF.

This clonotype was found many times. The chain has TRBV6-8 and TRBJ1-2; D not certain. Per germline, CDR1 MNHGY and CDR2 SAAAGT. The CDR3 extends over 14 amino acids. The V and J ends lost 2 bases and 5 bases respectively, with 12 bases between them. Written as DNA, the CDR3 is TGTGCCAGCAGTTACGGTCTGTCCCTTTATGGCTACACCTTC. Its translation: CASSYGLSLYGYTF.

This clonotype was found many times. The J gene is TRBJ1-6, the V gene TRBV6-2 or TRBV6-3; D unresolved. Germline V gives CDR1 MNHEY, CDR2 SVGEGT. The CDR3 is made up of 13 amino acids. The V gene lost 7 bases and the J gene lost 8 bases, with 12 bases spanning the gap. The CDR3 region is CASTVFQDSPLHF. DNA for the CDR3: TGTGCCAGCACCGTTTTTCAGGATTCACCCCTCCACTTT.